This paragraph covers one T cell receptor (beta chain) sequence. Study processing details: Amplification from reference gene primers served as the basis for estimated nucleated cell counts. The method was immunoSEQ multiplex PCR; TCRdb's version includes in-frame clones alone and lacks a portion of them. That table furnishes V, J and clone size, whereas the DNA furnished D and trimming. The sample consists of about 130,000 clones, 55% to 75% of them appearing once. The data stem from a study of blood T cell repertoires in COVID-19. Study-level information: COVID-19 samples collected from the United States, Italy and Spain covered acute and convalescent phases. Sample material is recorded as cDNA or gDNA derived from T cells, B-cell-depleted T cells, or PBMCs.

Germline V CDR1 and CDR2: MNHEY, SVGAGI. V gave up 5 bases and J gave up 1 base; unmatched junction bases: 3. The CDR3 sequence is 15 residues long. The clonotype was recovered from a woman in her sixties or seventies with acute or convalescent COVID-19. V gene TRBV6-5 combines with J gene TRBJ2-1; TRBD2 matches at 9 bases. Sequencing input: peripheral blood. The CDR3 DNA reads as TGTGCCAGCAGTCCGACTAGCGGATCCTACAATGAGCAGTTCTTC. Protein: CASSPTSGSYNEQFF.